The 9 T cell receptor beta chains given below trace back to one sample, sequenced in a study of post-analysis software for immune sequencing data. Whole-study findings and limits: Compared with controls, patients had more of roughly 5 TRBV segments, including TRBV5-6, TRBV5-1 and TRBV20-1.

Antigen specificity for these receptors is unknown. Researchers reported that TCR beta cDNA libraries carried unique molecular identifiers. Each CDR3 protein is one row after TCRdb ran MiXCR on the PCR reads. The sample lists roughly 620,000 distinct CDR3 sequences, 44% occurring once. The sequenced sample was blood. The receptors originated from a girl aged 10-17 years with multiple sclerosis.

Notes on this clonotype: A clone one base away is much larger, so this may be a read error. This chain links TRBV10-3 with TRBJ2-7; TRBD2 agrees at 9 bases. The CDR3 is 17 amino acids. The germline gives CDR1 ENHRY, CDR2 SYGVKD. Trimming cost V 0 bases and J 7 bases; bases outside gene matches: 13. CDR3 loop: CAISESRASGDFNEQYF. The CDR3 DNA sequence: TGTGCCATCAGTGAGTCGAGGGCTAGCGGGGATTTCAATGAGCAGTACTTC.

This clonotype was recorded a few times. The chain carries TRBV19 and TRBJ2-3, with 10 nucleotides matching TRBD2. V shed 3 bases, J shed 6 bases, and the junction held 0 bases outside the gene matches. Per germline, CDR1 LNHDA and CDR2 SQIVND (reference sequence). The CDR3 extends over 13 amino acids. Here the CDR3 DNA reads TGTGCCAGTAGTATTAGCGGGAGGGATACGCAGTATTTT. This codes for CASSISGRDTQYF.

This clonotype has just one count. The chain is built from TRBV12-3 or TRBV12-4 and TRBJ2-1, with D possibly TRBD2 on 5 matching bases. With 6 bases removed from V and 11 bases from J, the gap between germline ends came to 17 bases. This CDR3 is built from 13 residues. In nucleotides, the CDR3 is TGTGCCAGCAGCCGTTCCGGGAAACGGAAGCAGTTCTTC. As protein: CASSRSGKRKQFF.

This chain connects TRBV6-5 to TRBJ2-1, with 9 nucleotides matching TRBD2. This CDR3 spans 16 amino acids. V gave up 2 bases and J gave up 7 bases; unmatched junction bases: 9. Germline V gene data show CDR1 as MNHEY and CDR2 as SVGAGI. The CDR3 loop is CASSYGAGAGGNEQFF. Here the CDR3 DNA reads TGTGCCAGCAGTTACGGGGCGGGAGCGGGGGGAAATGAGCAGTTCTTC.

This clonotype was detected a few times. The chain carries TRBV10-3 and TRBJ2-1; no definite D call. The CDR3 spans 16 residues. The V end lost 7 bases, the J end lost 0 bases, and 16 bases lay between the germline ends. The germline CDR1 and CDR2 sequences are ENHRY and SYGVKD. CDR3 nucleotide sequence: TGTGCCATCACCAACTGGGGAACGAGCTCCTACAATGAGCAGTTCTTC. This codes for CAITNWGTSSYNEQFF.

On this clonotype: At one boundary the junction diverges from the germline segment, which might be a read error. The chain joins TRBV29-1 to TRBJ1-1; no firm D call. There are 12 residues in the CDR3. Germline values: CDR1 SQVTM, CDR2 ANQGSEA. In DNA form, the CDR3 reads TGCAGCGTTGATCGGGCGAACACTGAGGCTTTCTTT. It encodes CSVDRANTEAFF.

The V gene is TRBV5-1, the J gene TRBJ1-1, with D unresolved. The CDR3 spans 12 residues. Germline V gene sequence: CDR1 SGHRS, CDR2 YFSETQ. The ends were cut back, 5 bases at V and 0 bases at J, with 5 bases in the middle. The CDR3 coding sequence is TGCGCCAGCAGGCATCTGAACACTGAAGCTTTCTTT. Translation gives CASRHLNTEAFF.

The J gene is TRBJ2-7, the V gene TRBV5-1; 7 bases line up with TRBD2. The CDR3 consists of 17 residues. Germline V gives CDR1 SGHRS, CDR2 YFSETQ. Trimming removed 4 bases from V and 2 bases from J; junction bases left unmatched: 15. CDR3 bases: TGCGCCAGCAGCAGAGAGCCGGGGCGGGGGAGAACCTACGAGCAGTACGTC. It is translated as CASSREPGRGRTYEQYV.

The chain employs TRBV27 and TRBJ1-1; TRBD1 might be the D (6 bases). There are 12 residues in the CDR3. CDR1 is MNHEY and CDR2 is SMNVEV in the germline V gene (reference sequence). The V gene lost 2 bases and the J gene lost 7 bases, with 8 bases spanning the gap. CDR3 in amino acids: CASSLKGGEAFF. The CDR3 nucleotides are TGTGCCAGCAGTTTAAAGGGGGGTGAAGCTTTCTTT.